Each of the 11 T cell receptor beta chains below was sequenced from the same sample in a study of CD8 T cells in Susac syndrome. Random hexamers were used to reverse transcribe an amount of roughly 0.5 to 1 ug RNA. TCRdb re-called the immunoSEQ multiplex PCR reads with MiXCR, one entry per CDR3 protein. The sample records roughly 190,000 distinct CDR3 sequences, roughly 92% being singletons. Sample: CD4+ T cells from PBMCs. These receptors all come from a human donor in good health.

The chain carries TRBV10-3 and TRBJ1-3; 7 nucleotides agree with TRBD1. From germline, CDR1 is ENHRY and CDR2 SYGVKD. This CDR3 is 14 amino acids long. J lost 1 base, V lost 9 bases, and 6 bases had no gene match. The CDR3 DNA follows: TGTGCCATTGCGAGGGGGCCATCTGGAAACACCATATATTTT. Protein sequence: CAIARGPSGNTIYF.

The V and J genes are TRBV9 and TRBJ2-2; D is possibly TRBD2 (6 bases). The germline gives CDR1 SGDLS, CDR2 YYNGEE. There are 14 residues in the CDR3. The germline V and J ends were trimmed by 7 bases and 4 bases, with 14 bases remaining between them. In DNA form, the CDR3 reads TGTGCCAGCGCCACGACCGGGAGCACCGGGGAGCTGTTTTTT. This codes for CASATTGSTGELFF.

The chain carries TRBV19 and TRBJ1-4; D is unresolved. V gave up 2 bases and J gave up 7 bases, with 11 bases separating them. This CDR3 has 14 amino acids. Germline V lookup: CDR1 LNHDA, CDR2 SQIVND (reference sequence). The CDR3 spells CASSISGQGEKLFF. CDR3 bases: TGTGCCAGTAGTATATCGGGTCAAGGTGAAAAACTGTTTTTT. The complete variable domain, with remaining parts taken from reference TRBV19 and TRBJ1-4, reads DGGITQSPKYLFRKEGQNVTLSCEQNLNHDAMYWYRQDPGQGLRLIYYSQIVNDFQKGDIAEGYSVSREKKESFPLTVTSAQKNPTAFYLCASSISGQGEKLFFGSGTQLSVL.

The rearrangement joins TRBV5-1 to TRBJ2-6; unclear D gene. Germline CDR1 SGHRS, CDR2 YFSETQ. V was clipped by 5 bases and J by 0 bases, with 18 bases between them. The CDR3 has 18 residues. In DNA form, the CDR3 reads TGCGCCAGCAGTTACCGGGCCAAAGGATCCTCTGGGGCCAACGTCCTGACTTTC. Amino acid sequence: CASSYRAKGSSGANVLTF.

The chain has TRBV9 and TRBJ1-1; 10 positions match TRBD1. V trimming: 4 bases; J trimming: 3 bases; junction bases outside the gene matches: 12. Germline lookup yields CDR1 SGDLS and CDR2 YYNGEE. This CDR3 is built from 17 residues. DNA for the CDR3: TGTGCCAGCAGCAGAGGGGACAGGGGAATTGTAGACACTGAAGCTTTCTTT. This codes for CASSRGDRGIVDTEAFF.

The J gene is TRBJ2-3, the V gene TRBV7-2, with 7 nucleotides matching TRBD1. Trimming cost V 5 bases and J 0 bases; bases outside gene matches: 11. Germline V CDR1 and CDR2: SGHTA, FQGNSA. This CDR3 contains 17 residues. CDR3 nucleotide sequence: TGTGCCAGCAGCCCTGCAATACAGGGGTTGAGCACAGATACGCAGTATTTT. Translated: CASSPAIQGLSTDTQYF.

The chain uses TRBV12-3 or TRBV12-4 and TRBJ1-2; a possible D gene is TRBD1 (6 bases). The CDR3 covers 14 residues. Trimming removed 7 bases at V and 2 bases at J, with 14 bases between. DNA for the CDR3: TGTGCCAGCACCACAGGGAGCCTAAACTATGGCTACACCTTC. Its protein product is CASTTGSLNYGYTF.

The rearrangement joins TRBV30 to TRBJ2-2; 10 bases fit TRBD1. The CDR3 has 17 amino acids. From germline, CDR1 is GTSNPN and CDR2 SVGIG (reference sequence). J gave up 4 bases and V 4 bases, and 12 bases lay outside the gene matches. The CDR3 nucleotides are TGTGCCTGGACCAAGGACAGGGGGACTCCCAGCACCGGGGAGCTGTTTTTT. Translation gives CAWTKDRGTPSTGELFF.

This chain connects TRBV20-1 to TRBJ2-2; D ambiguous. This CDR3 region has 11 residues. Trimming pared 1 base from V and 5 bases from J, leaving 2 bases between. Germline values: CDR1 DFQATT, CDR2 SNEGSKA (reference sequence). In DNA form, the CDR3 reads TGCAGTGCTAGAGGAACCGGGGAGCTGTTTTTT. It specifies CSARGTGELFF.

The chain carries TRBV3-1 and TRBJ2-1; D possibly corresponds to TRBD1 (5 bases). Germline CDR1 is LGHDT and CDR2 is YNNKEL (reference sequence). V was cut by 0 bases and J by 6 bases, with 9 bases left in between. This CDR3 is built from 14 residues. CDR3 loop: CASSQDQGFNEQFF. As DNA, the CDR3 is TGTGCCAGCAGCCAAGATCAGGGTTTCAATGAGCAGTTCTTC.

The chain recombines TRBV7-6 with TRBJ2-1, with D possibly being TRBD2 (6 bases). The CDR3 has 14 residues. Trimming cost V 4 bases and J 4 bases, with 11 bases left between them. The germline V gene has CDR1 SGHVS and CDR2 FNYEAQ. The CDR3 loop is CASSYGGSYNEQFF. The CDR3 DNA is TGTGCCAGCAGCTATGGAGGGTCTTACAATGAGCAGTTCTTC.